This TCR beta chain came from a study of glioma-infiltrating T cells after dendritic cell vaccination. In the study overall: Autologous tumor lysate-pulsed dendritic cell vaccination was given between the early 2000s and the early 2010s.

Patients had residual fresh-frozen tumor tissue and more than two years of survival data. The V end was cut by 4 bases, the J end by 5 bases, with 14 bases between. This CDR3 is 14 amino acids long. Per germline, CDR1 SGHTA and CDR2 FQGNSA. Only in-frame clones appear in the TCRdb table, and some are missing; sequencing was by immunoSEQ multiplex PCR. The sample holds around 37,000 clones, 82% seen once. Material: blood, obtained before dendritic cell vaccination. The V gene is TRBV7-2, the J gene TRBJ2-5; a possible D gene is TRBD1 (6 bases). The TCR was taken from a human donor with glioblastoma. CDR3 amino acids: CASSSSLRGETQYF. CDR3 coding DNA: TGTGCCAGCAGCTCTAGTCTAAGGGGGGAGACCCAGTACTTC.